This T cell receptor beta chain was obtained from a study of Graves' ophthalmopathy and Graves' hyperthyroidism listed by TCRdb under 2018. Regarding the research as a whole: Peripheral blood was collected at initial diagnosis, before any treatment. After sampling, hyperthyroidism patients received methimazole starting at 30 mg daily, and ophthalmopathy patients received high-dose intravenous methylprednisolone. In roughly six hyperthyroidism patients, the T-cell repertoires found in thyroid tissue were compared with those found in blood. To explore V-J signatures that distinguish ophthalmopathy from hyperthyroidism, a discovery set of about a hundred patients was enrolled, made up of over 40 with ophthalmopathy and fewer than 60 with stable hyperthyroidism. The study used TCR beta repertoire signatures to distinguish Graves' ophthalmopathy from Graves' hyperthyroidism and to predict progression to ophthalmopathy. For training and testing, the approximately 92 patients in the discovery cohort were randomly divided in a 7:3 ratio. In total, 135 blood samples were TCR-sequenced: around 42 ophthalmopathy, over 70 hyperthyroidism and some 17 hyperthyroidism-to-ophthalmopathy patients. An independent validation cohort comprised around 19 hyperthyroidism patients and roughly 15 patients who later progressed from hyperthyroidism to ophthalmopathy. Overall study results and their limits: In validation, the model predicted ophthalmopathy progression with 55% to 71% sensitivity and about 77% specificity; about a dozen predicted patients were CT-confirmed with GO in a median of about 7.1 months. No statistical method was used to predetermine the sample size, and group allocation was not hidden from the investigators. Among expanded thyroid clonotypes with frequency above 0.001, most also showed up in blood, which suggests that blood repertoires may reflect the thyroid immune response. In cross-validation, the 13-signature model distinguished ophthalmopathy from stable hyperthyroidism with more than 85% sensitivity and around 83% specificity, while in the test set the corresponding values were about 79% and 69%.

Hyperthyroidism was considered stable if no progression to ophthalmopathy occurred within 18 months of follow-up. The hyperthyroidism patients were 18 to 65 years old and newly diagnosed, with a disease duration of less than 2 months. Patients with other autoimmune diseases, uncontrolled infections, pregnancy or lactation were excluded from the study. Clinical symptoms, serum thyroxine, TRAb, thyroid ultrasound and orbital computed tomography were used for diagnosis. PBMCs were isolated from approximately 10 ml of fresh peripheral blood by Ficoll-Paque density gradient centrifugation. Trizol reagent was used to extract the total RNA, and its quality was then checked on an Agilent 2100 Bioanalyzer. The germline V gene supplies CDR1 SGHAT and CDR2 FQNNGV. The germline ends are 17 bases apart after V is trimmed by 3 bases and J by 2 bases. From the cysteine through the phenylalanine, the CDR3 covers 17 amino acids. The sequence is cut down to CDR3 DNA, 51 bases in frame from base 1.

TCR beta CDR3 regions were amplified from RNA transcripts for repertoire sequencing. The first round of RT-PCR was done with HTBI primers and the Qiagen OneStep RT-PCR kit, and was followed by a second round of multiplex PCR, then size selection and purification. Sequencing of the libraries was carried out on an Illumina HiSeq2000 in paired-end mode with 100 bp reads. The source study handled its data this way. SOAPnuke was used to process the reads, throwing out any read that had adapters, had uncalled bases, had a mean Phred below 15, or lacked an exact constant-primer or identifier match. High-quality paired reads were merged with COPE v1.2.5. Unique nucleotide sequences were defined as clonotypes and aligned to IMGT TRB V, D and J references using MiTCR v1.1. The analysis was limited to V-J combinations with a frequency above 0.0001, which together covered approximately 99% of the repertoires. A TCR clonal expansion and chaos score per V-J combination was defined as the ratio of F50 clonal expansion to chaos observed in the TCRdist matrix. Welch's t-statistics and random forest were used to reduce the features to about a dozen V-J combinations, which were then used as input to a naive Bayes classifier. The similarity between thyroid and blood repertoires was quantified using the Morisita-Horn index. TCRdb trimmed public reads at Q25 via fastp, called clones via MiXCR and kept in-frame beta chains. Under each unique CDR3 protein, matching rows form one entry showing the most common genes and DNA. TCRdb, not the authors, supplied the V and J calls. This sample is represented by hundreds of thousands of distinct CDR3 sequences; 22% of them were singletons. Of the sample, approximately 6.5% is held by the ten largest clones.

In regard to this clonotype: The specificity of this receptor is unknown. No qualities accompany the bases; no much larger clone lies one base away.

The sequence was obtained from a young woman with stable Graves' hyperthyroidism. Some clones in this sample may be carry-over from other donors' samples. Donor details come from another sample of the same person, matched by shared clones. Sequencing input: peripheral blood. The sequence links TRBV11-2 to TRBJ2-1; perhaps TRBD1 is the D gene, with 5 bases matching. The CDR3 corresponds to CASSFRAPPRTYNEQFF. The DNA sequence is given as TGTGCCAGCAGCTTCAGGGCACCTCCTCGGACCTACAATGAGCAGTTCTTC. Beyond the CDR3, the reference TRBV11-2 and TRBJ2-1 genes provide the residues; the full variable domain reads: EAGVAQSPRYKIIEKRQSVAFWCNPISGHATLYWYQQILGQGPKLLIQFQNNGVVDDSQLPKDRFSAERLKGVDSTLKIQPAKLEDSAVYLCASSFRAPPRTYNEQFFGPGTRLTVL.